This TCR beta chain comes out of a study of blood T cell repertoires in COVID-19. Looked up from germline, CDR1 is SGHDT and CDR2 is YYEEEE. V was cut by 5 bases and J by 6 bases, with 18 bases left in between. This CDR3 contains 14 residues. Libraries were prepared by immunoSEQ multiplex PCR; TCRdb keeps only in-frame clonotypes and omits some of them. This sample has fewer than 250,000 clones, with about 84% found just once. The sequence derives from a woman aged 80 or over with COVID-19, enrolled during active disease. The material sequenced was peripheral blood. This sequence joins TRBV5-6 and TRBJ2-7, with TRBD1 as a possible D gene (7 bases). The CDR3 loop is CASSHGGTVGEQYV. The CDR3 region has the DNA TGTGCCAGCAGTCATGGAGGGACAGTTGGCGAGCAGTACGTC.